The sequence of this T cell receptor beta chain was determined in a study of beta chain features in type 1 diabetes. This clone was seen a handful of times. Its specificity is unknown. Sequenced material consisted of expressed TCRB transcripts (all of the isolated RNA was reverse transcribed). The table came from immunoSEQ multiplex PCR; TCRdb's copy has only in-frame clones and leaves some out. Of about 700,000 clones in the sample, around an eighth were seen once. One heparinised blood draw, averaging about 116 mL, came from each donor. Staining for CD45RO/CCR7/CD25/CD127/CD95/CD27 allowed sorting of CD4+ naive, central memory, regulatory and stem cell-like memory cells. Between the trimmed V and J ends, which lost 5 bases and 5 bases, there was a span of 9 bases. The CDR3 covers 12 residues. Looked up from germline, CDR1 is SGHTA and CDR2 is FQGTGA. Study-level results: TCRB CDR3s from Type 1 diabetes patients were moderately but significantly shorter in all four CD4+ subsets.

The TCR comes from a man younger than 35 with type 1 diabetes. The chain links TRBV7-3 to TRBJ1-1; D may be TRBD1 (5 bases). The source material was naive CD4+ T cells from blood. CDR3 in amino acids: CASSTQGTEAFF. The CDR3 nucleotides are TGTGCCAGCAGCACTCAGGGAACTGAAGCTTTCTTT.